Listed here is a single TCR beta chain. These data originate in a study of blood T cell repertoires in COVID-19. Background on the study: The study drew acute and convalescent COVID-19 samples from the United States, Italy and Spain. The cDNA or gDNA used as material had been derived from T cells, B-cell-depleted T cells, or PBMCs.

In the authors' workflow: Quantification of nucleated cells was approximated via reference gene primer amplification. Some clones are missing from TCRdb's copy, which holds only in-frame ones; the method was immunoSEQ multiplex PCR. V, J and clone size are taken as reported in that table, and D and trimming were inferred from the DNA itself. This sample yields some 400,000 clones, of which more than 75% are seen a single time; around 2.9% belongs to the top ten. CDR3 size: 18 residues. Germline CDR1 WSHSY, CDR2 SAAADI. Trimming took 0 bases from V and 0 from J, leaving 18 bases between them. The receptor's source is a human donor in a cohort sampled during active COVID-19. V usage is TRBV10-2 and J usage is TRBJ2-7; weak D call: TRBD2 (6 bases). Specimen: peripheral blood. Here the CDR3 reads CASSESWGDLLSSYEQYF. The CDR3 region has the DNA TGCGCCAGCAGTGAGTCCTGGGGGGACCTGTTGAGCTCCTACGAGCAGTACTTC.